This is a list of T cell receptor beta chains from one sample in a study of T cell responses to AZD1222 COVID-19 vaccine. Using immunoSEQ multiplex PCR, the repertoire was profiled, and TCRdb retains in-frame clones only, with some absent. This sample carries approximately 96,000 clones, 86% of them seen once, and the ten largest clones take 5.6%. The sample here was peripheral blood, taken 28 days after the second AZD1222 dose. The source of these receptors is an adult who received the AZD1222 COVID-19 vaccine. The CDR3 runs from the conserved cysteine through the conserved F or W. Each record gives: D gene, J gene, clone size, V gene, CDR3 protein, CDR3 DNA. D genes are given only for firm matches. Size tells how often a clone was seen (once, few, many) or the class of an expanded clone, and some rows leave it out.

d_gene: TRBD1
j_gene: TRBJ1-1
abundance: .
v_gene: TRBV19
CDR3aa: CASRGQMNTEAFF
CDR3nt: TGTGCCAGTAGGGGACAGATGAACACTGAAGCTTTCTTT

d_gene: TRBD2
j_gene: TRBJ2-1
abundance: .
v_gene: TRBV7-2
CDR3aa: CASSPRTGGFNEQFF
CDR3nt: TGTGCCAGCAGCCCCCGGACGGGAGGGTTCAATGAGCAGTTCTTC

d_gene: .
j_gene: TRBJ1-3
abundance: .
v_gene: TRBV5-1
CDR3aa: CASSLLGDTRASGNTIYF
CDR3nt: TGCGCCAGCAGCTTGCTTGGGGACACTCGAGCCTCTGGAAACACCATATATTTT

d_gene: .
j_gene: TRBJ1-2
abundance: .
v_gene: TRBV5-1
CDR3aa: CASSLLGANYGYTF
CDR3nt: TGCGCCAGCAGCTTGCTGGGCGCTAACTATGGCTACACCTTC

d_gene: .
j_gene: TRBJ1-1
abundance: few
v_gene: TRBV5-1
CDR3aa: CASSLAGDTEAFF
CDR3nt: TGCGCCAGCAGCTTGGCGGGAGACACTGAAGCTTTCTTT

d_gene: .
j_gene: TRBJ1-1
abundance: once
v_gene: TRBV19
CDR3aa: CASTPKGRGTEAFF
CDR3nt: TGTGCCAGTACTCCAAAGGGGCGTGGAACTGAAGCTTTCTTT

d_gene: TRBD1
j_gene: TRBJ1-6
abundance: .
v_gene: TRBV5-1
CDR3aa: CASSRDRPDPLHF
CDR3nt: TGCGCCAGCAGCCGGGACAGGCCCGATCCCCTCCACTTT

d_gene: .
j_gene: TRBJ2-7
abundance: .
v_gene: TRBV6-2/TRBV6-3
CDR3aa: CASSSHYEQYF
CDR3nt: TGTGCCAGCAGCTCGCATTACGAGCAGTACTTC

d_gene: .
j_gene: TRBJ1-5
abundance: .
v_gene: TRBV19
CDR3aa: CASSIGGYSNQPQHF
CDR3nt: TGTGCCAGTAGTATAGGAGGATATAGCAATCAGCCCCAGCATTTT

d_gene: .
j_gene: TRBJ2-5
abundance: .
v_gene: TRBV5-4
CDR3aa: CATLGVGETQYF
CDR3nt: TGTGCCACCCTAGGGGTCGGGGAGACCCAGTACTTC

d_gene: .
j_gene: TRBJ1-5
abundance: .
v_gene: TRBV9
CDR3aa: CASSVVSGDSNQPQHF
CDR3nt: TGTGCCAGCAGCGTAGTTTCAGGGGATAGCAATCAGCCCCAGCATTTT

d_gene: TRBD1
j_gene: TRBJ2-4
abundance: .
v_gene: TRBV28
CDR3aa: CASSLTGEAKNIQYF
CDR3nt: TGTGCCAGCAGTTTAACAGGGGAGGCCAAAAACATTCAGTACTTC

d_gene: .
j_gene: TRBJ2-2
abundance: .
v_gene: TRBV19
CDR3aa: CASTPKRQGLLVGELFF
CDR3nt: TGTGCCAGTACCCCGAAGAGGCAGGGCCTCTTGGTGGGGGAGCTGTTTTTT

d_gene: TRBD2
j_gene: TRBJ2-7
abundance: .
v_gene: TRBV4-2
CDR3aa: CASSQGSRLASEQYF
CDR3nt: TGTGCCAGCAGCCAAGGGTCGAGACTAGCGAGCGAGCAGTACTTC

d_gene: .
j_gene: TRBJ2-7
abundance: .
v_gene: TRBV3-1/TRBV3-2
CDR3aa: CASSQDLQGRQYF
CDR3nt: TGTGCCAGCAGCCAAGATTTGCAGGGGCGACAGTACTTC

d_gene: .
j_gene: TRBJ2-2
abundance: .
v_gene: TRBV3-1/TRBV3-2
CDR3aa: CASSQEQNTGELFF
CDR3nt: TGTGCCAGCAGCCAAGAACAGAACACCGGGGAGCTGTTTTTT

d_gene: .
j_gene: TRBJ1-2
abundance: .
v_gene: TRBV11-2
CDR3aa: CASTDEYRNYGYTF
CDR3nt: TGTGCCAGCACCGACGAGTACCGGAACTATGGCTACACCTTC